This note documents a single T cell receptor (beta chain) sequence. This sample stems from a study of blood T cell repertoires in COVID-19. Study overall: Spain, Italy and the United States supplied samples that represented acute and convalescent COVID-19.

In the authors' methods: Amplification from reference gene primers served as the basis for estimated nucleated cell counts. Only in-frame clones appear in the TCRdb table, and some are missing; sequencing was by immunoSEQ multiplex PCR. From that table come the V and J calls and clone size; the DNA was used to work out D and trimming. The sample has about 250,000 clones; around 81% are singletons. The germline CDR1 and CDR2 sequences are MNHNS and SASEGT. The CDR3 sequence is 15 residues long. The J segment lost 9 bases and the V segment lost 1 base, leaving 4 bases of the junction unmatched. The sample comprised peripheral blood. The rearrangement links TRBV6-1 to TRBJ2-1, with 12 bases fitting TRBD2. The sequence was obtained from a woman aged 55-70 years with active or convalescent COVID-19. This CDR3 is CASSEVLAGGREQFF. The CDR3 region has the DNA TGTGCCAGCAGTGAAGTGCTAGCGGGAGGGCGTGAGCAGTTCTTC.